These 19 T cell receptor beta chains were sequenced from one sample in a study of T cells in Graves' hyperthyroidism and ophthalmopathy. The investigators amplified TCR beta CDR3 regions from RNA transcripts. During a first-round RT-PCR of the TCR CDR3, the HTBI primer set was used. Using its own MiXCR run on the multiplex PCR reads, TCRdb lists one record per CDR3 protein. This table holds about 640,000 distinct CDR3 sequences, less than 25% found once. Sequencing input: blood. These receptor sequences come from a man aged 25-45 years with Graves' ophthalmopathy.

This clonotype has ten or more counts. V gene TRBV2 combines with J gene TRBJ2-5; 7 nucleotides agree with TRBD1. This CDR3 has 15 residues. With V trimmed by 5 bases and J by 1 base, 7 bases remained unmatched. The germline V gene has CDR1 SNHLY and CDR2 FYNNEI. This chain's CDR3 is CASSPDRAIQETQYF. The CDR3 DNA is TGTGCCAGCAGTCCAGACAGGGCCATCCAAGAGACCCAGTACTTC.

This clonotype was observed a few times. The chain is built from TRBV12-3 or TRBV12-4 and TRBJ2-7; 9 bases are shared with TRBD1. The CDR3 is made up of 13 amino acids. V shed 6 bases and J 5 bases; nucleotides not matched to a gene: 5. Here the CDR3 reads CASRPTGGDEQYF. As DNA, the CDR3 is TGTGCCAGCAGACCTACAGGGGGCGACGAGCAGTACTTC.

V and J are TRBV20-1 and TRBJ2-7, with a weak D call TRBD2 (6 bases). V lost 2 bases and J lost 2, with 16 bases in between. CDR3 size: 15 residues. The V gene's germline CDR1 is DFQATT and CDR2 SNEGSKA (reference sequence). CDR3 loop: CSARTREYLTYEQYF. CDR3 DNA sequence: TGCAGTGCTAGAACCCGGGAGTACCTTACCTACGAGCAGTACTTC.

This clonotype came up many times. This chain connects TRBV27 to TRBJ1-5; 8 bases map to TRBD1. V trimming: 0 bases; J trimming: 10 bases; junction bases outside the gene matches: 8. Germline V CDR1 and CDR2: MNHEY, SMNVEV (reference sequence). The CDR3 covers 15 residues. CDR3 region: CASSLSGQGISPQHF. CDR3 bases: TGTGCCAGCAGTTTATCCGGACAGGGCATCTCACCCCAGCATTTT.

The chain couples TRBV3-1 to TRBJ2-1; D not resolved. Germline V gives CDR1 LGHDT, CDR2 YNNKEL (reference sequence). Trimming removed 2 bases from V and 5 bases from J, with 10 bases in between. This CDR3 comprises 14 residues. The CDR3 region is CASSQRTAHNEQFF. Written as DNA, the CDR3 is TGTGCCAGCAGCCAAAGGACGGCACACAATGAGCAGTTCTTC.

To note about this clonotype: Just one base apart from a much larger clone, this may be a read error. This chain joins TRBV7-8 and TRBJ2-1; 15 nucleotides line up with TRBD2. V lost 2 bases and J lost 7; bases outside the gene matches: 3. Per germline, CDR1 SGHVS and CDR2 FQNEAQ. The CDR3 length is 16 residues. CDR3 sequence (DNA): TGTGCCAGCAGCTTACGGGGGACTAGCGGGAGGAATGAGCAGTTCTTC. This gives the protein CASSLRGTSGRNEQFF.

CDR3 protein: CATEGTSNFYEQYF. DNA of the CDR3: TGTGCCACGGAGGGGACATCGAATTTCTACGAGCAGTACTTC. The chain recombines TRBV28 with TRBJ2-7; either TRBD1 or TRBD2 may supply D (6 bases each). The CDR3 is 14 amino acids. The germline V gene encodes CDR1 MDHEN and CDR2 SYDVKM. V was pared by 10 bases and J by 3 bases, with 19 bases between.

The chain uses TRBV15 and TRBJ2-7; D possibly uses TRBD1 or TRBD2 (6 bases each). Germline V gene sequence: CDR1 LNHNV, CDR2 YYDKDF (reference sequence). The CDR3 length is 13 residues. The germline V and J ends were trimmed by 3 bases and 4 bases, with 10 bases remaining between them. CDR3 nucleotides: TGTGCCACCAGCAGCCGAGGGGGGTACGAGCAGTACTTC. Protein sequence: CATSSRGGYEQYF.

The chain combines TRBV19 with TRBJ1-4, with a tentative D call TRBD1 (5 bases). V was shortened by 5 bases and J by 0 bases, with 13 bases between the two germline ends. The CDR3 spans 16 residues. CDR1 is LNHDA, CDR2 SQIVND, per germline (reference sequence). The CDR3 loop reads CASSSRGGATNEKLFF. The CDR3 bases are TGTGCCAGTAGTTCTCGGGGAGGGGCAACTAATGAAAAACTGTTTTTT.

The gene calls are TRBV4-2 and TRBJ2-5; no clear D. Per germline, CDR1 LGHNA and CDR2 YNFKEQ. Trimming shortened V by 1 base and J by 1 base, and 10 bases separated the two germline ends. There are 15 residues in the CDR3. The CDR3 DNA is TGTGCCAGCAGCCAAGCTAGTGGGTTCCAAGAGACCCAGTACTTC. This encodes CASSQASGFQETQYF.

Worth noting for this clonotype: A read error may explain this, as a much larger clone is one base away. V and J are TRBV6-2 or TRBV6-3 and TRBJ2-7, with D unclear. The V gene lost 2 bases and the J gene lost 1 base, with 15 bases spanning the gap. The CDR3 runs 16 residues. Germline loops: CDR1 MNHEY, CDR2 SVGEGT. The DNA for the CDR3 is TGTGCCAGCAGTTACCCGTCCTCTCGGGTGTCCTACGAGCAGTACTTC. Protein: CASSYPSSRVSYEQYF.

In this sample, this clonotype turned up many times. The chain combines TRBV2 with TRBJ2-3; TRBD2 matches 8 bases. The CDR3 covers 17 residues. V dropped 8 bases and J dropped 1; count of bases not matched to a gene: 14. CDR1 is SNHLY and CDR2 is FYNNEI in the germline V gene. The CDR3 DNA sequence: TGTGCCAGCGGACTTGCGGGAGGACCGTCGGGCACAGATACGCAGTATTTT. Amino acid sequence: CASGLAGGPSGTDTQYF. Filled out from reference TRBV2 and TRBJ2-3, the complete variable domain reads EPEVTQTPSHQVTQMGQEVILRCVPISNHLYFYWYRQILGQKVEFLVSFYNNEISEKSEIFDDQFSVERPDGSNFTLKIRSTKLEDSAMYFCASGLAGGPSGTDTQYFGPGTRLTVL.

This clonotype appeared many times. The rearrangement links TRBV2 to TRBJ2-2; no firm D call. The germline V gene has CDR1 SNHLY and CDR2 FYNNEI. The CDR3 covers 12 residues. V was clipped by 10 bases and J by 4 bases, with 10 bases between them. The CDR3 loop reads CATQNLTGELFF. CDR3 nucleotides: TGTGCCACCCAGAATCTCACCGGGGAGCTGTTTTTT.

This chain uses TRBV4-2 with TRBJ2-2, with 14 bases lining up with TRBD2. The CDR3 extends over 17 amino acids. Per germline, CDR1 LGHNA and CDR2 YNFKEQ. J gave up 6 bases and V 4 bases, and 7 bases lay outside the gene matches. This CDR3 reads CASSPPGLAGGPGELFF. In nucleotides, the CDR3 is TGTGCCAGCAGCCCCCCCGGACTAGCGGGAGGTCCCGGGGAGCTGTTTTTT.

The chain is built from TRBV20-1 and TRBJ1-2, with D hard to call. This CDR3 is 13 amino acids long. Deletions cut 5 bases from V and 7 bases from J, with 17 bases between. Looked up from germline, CDR1 is DFQATT and CDR2 is SNEGSKA (reference sequence). Here the CDR3 reads CSALQLSASGYTF. For the CDR3, the DNA is TGCAGTGCTCTACAGCTTTCAGCGAGTGGCTACACCTTC.

The V and J genes are TRBV28 and TRBJ2-3, with D hard to call. Germline V gene data show CDR1 as MDHEN and CDR2 as SYDVKM. Between the trimmed V and J ends, which lost 10 bases and 4 bases, there was a span of 12 bases. This CDR3 spans 12 amino acids. The CDR3 nucleotides are TGTGCCAACAGCTCTCTGGCAGATACGCAGTATTTT. Its protein product is CANSSLADTQYF.

The rearrangement links TRBV28 to TRBJ2-7, with D tentatively TRBD2 (5 bases). CDR3 size: 13 residues. V lost 5 bases, J lost 5 bases, and 13 bases lay in between. Germline CDR1 MDHEN, CDR2 SYDVKM. CDR3 sequence reads: CASSVPRGHEQYF. The CDR3 DNA sequence: TGTGCCAGCAGTGTTCCCCGAGGGCACGAGCAGTACTTC.

This clonotype was recorded at least ten times. The V call is TRBV2, the J call TRBJ1-1; D remains unclear. CDR3 length: 11 residues. CDR1 and CDR2 from the germline V gene are SNHLY and FYNNEI. Trimming cost V 8 bases and J 1 base, with 5 bases left between them. The CDR3 loop reads CASVGNTEAFF. CDR3 bases: TGTGCCAGCGTGGGGAACACTGAAGCTTTCTTT.

A word on this clonotype: This may be a read error: a much more frequent sequence differs by one nucleotide. The chain has TRBV3-1 and TRBJ2-3; no clear D. In germline, CDR1 is LGHDT, CDR2 YNNKEL (reference sequence). The V end lost 4 bases, the J end lost 2 bases, and 28 bases lay between the germline ends. The CDR3 is 20 residues long. In DNA, the CDR3 is TGTGCCAGCAGCCGAACGGTTTTGGGCTTCGGGCGGACCTTCACAGATACGCAGTATTTT. Translated: CASSRTVLGFGRTFTDTQYF.